A selection of T cell receptor beta chains follows, all from one sample in a study of cytomegalovirus exposure and HLA in healthy donors. Data came from immunoSEQ multiplex PCR; TCRdb stores just in-frame clones and leaves some out. The profile shows about 190,000 clones, 80% of them singletons. The material sequenced was PBMCs. The receptors derive from a boy aged 5 to 17 in good health and CMV-seronegative. Each CDR3 is given with its conserved first and last residue. Each record gives: clone size, V gene, D gene, J gene, CDR3 protein, CDR3 DNA. D genes are given only for firm matches. Not all rows give a size; the values are once, few, many and, for expanded clones, a class.

size: -; V: TRBV11-3; D: -; J: TRBJ2-5; CDR3: CASSPLAAQETQYF; DNA: TGTGCCAGCAGCCCCTTAGCAGCCCAAGAGACCCAGTACTTC
size: -; V: TRBV10-3; D: -; J: TRBJ1-1; CDR3: CAISESSGGEAFF; DNA: TGTGCCATCAGTGAGTCGTCGGGGGGTGAAGCTTTCTTT
size: few; V: TRBV5-1; D: TRBD2; J: TRBJ2-1; CDR3: CASSLGTSGSNEQFF; DNA: TGCGCCAGCAGCTTAGGGACTAGCGGGAGCAATGAGCAGTTCTTC
size: few; V: TRBV12-5; D: -; J: TRBJ1-2; CDR3: CASGLSRGSNYGYTF; DNA: TGTGCTAGTGGTTTGAGCCGAGGATCTAACTATGGCTACACCTTC
size: -; V: TRBV11-2; D: -; J: TRBJ2-2; CDR3: CASSHPPEIQGGTGELFF; DNA: TGTGCCAGCAGCCATCCCCCCGAGATCCAGGGAGGCACCGGGGAGCTGTTTTTT
size: -; V: TRBV7-3; D: -; J: TRBJ2-7; CDR3: CASSHTGGAQYF; DNA: TGTGCCAGCAGCCATACCGGGGGAGCGCAGTACTTC
size: -; V: TRBV7-3; D: TRBD1; J: TRBJ1-1; CDR3: CASSLRGGDRAGTEAFF; DNA: TGTGCCAGCAGCTTACGTGGGGGCGACAGGGCGGGAACTGAAGCTTTCTTT
size: -; V: TRBV25-1; D: -; J: TRBJ1-2; CDR3: CASSEYGRAYGYTF; DNA: TGTGCCAGCAGTGAATATGGCAGGGCCTATGGCTACACCTTC
size: -; V: TRBV19; D: TRBD1; J: TRBJ1-5; CDR3: CASTHRGIGNQPQHF; DNA: TGTGCCAGCACACACAGGGGAATCGGCAATCAGCCCCAGCATTTT
size: -; V: TRBV16; D: -; J: TRBJ1-5; CDR3: CASSHPGNQPQHF; DNA: TGTGCCAGCAGCCACCCCGGGAATCAGCCCCAGCATTTT
size: -; V: TRBV9; D: TRBD2; J: TRBJ2-7; CDR3: CASSVGLAAYEQYF; DNA: TGTGCCAGCAGCGTAGGGCTAGCGGCCTACGAGCAGTACTTC
size: -; V: TRBV19; D: -; J: TRBJ1-5; CDR3: CASSMSRVQPQHF; DNA: TGTGCCAGTAGTATGTCCAGGGTTCAGCCCCAGCATTTT
size: -; V: TRBV7-9; D: -; J: TRBJ1-2; CDR3: CASSGNRNYGYTF; DNA: TGTGCCAGCAGCGGTAACAGGAACTATGGCTACACCTTC
size: -; V: TRBV10-3; D: TRBD1; J: TRBJ1-5; CDR3: CAISDKQGADNQPQHF; DNA: TGTGCCATCAGTGACAAACAGGGGGCGGACAATCAGCCCCAGCATTTT
size: -; V: TRBV19; D: -; J: TRBJ2-1; CDR3: CASSMGVADNEQFF; DNA: TGTGCCAGTAGTATGGGAGTAGCGGACAATGAGCAGTTCTTC
size: -; V: TRBV5-1; D: -; J: TRBJ1-5; CDR3: CASSLEQGNQPQHF; DNA: TGCGCCAGCAGCTTGGAACAGGGAAATCAGCCCCAGCATTTT
size: -; V: TRBV4-1; D: -; J: TRBJ2-1; CDR3: CASSQLRSSYNEQFF; DNA: TGCGCCAGCAGCCAACTGCGGTCCTCCTACAATGAGCAGTTCTTC
size: -; V: TRBV7-9; D: TRBD1; J: TRBJ2-2; CDR3: CASIRDRGRTGELFF; DNA: TGTGCCAGCATCCGGGACAGGGGGCGGACCGGGGAGCTGTTTTTT
size: -; V: TRBV14; D: -; J: TRBJ2-3; CDR3: CASSPGVGRYYF; DNA: TGTGCCAGCAGCCCCGGGGTAGGCCGGTACTATTTT
size: -; V: TRBV7-3; D: TRBD1; J: TRBJ1-3; CDR3: CASSLTGQGGNTIYF; DNA: TGTGCCAGCAGCTTAACGGGACAGGGAGGAAACACCATATATTTT
size: few; V: TRBV6-6; D: -; J: TRBJ2-7; CDR3: CASRAGKVRAYEQYF; DNA: TGTGCCAGCAGGGCGGGAAAGGTCCGCGCCTACGAGCAGTACTTC
size: -; V: TRBV4-3; D: TRBD1; J: TRBJ2-3; CDR3: CASRRQGGTDTQYF; DNA: TGCGCCAGCCGGCGACAGGGGGGCACAGATACGCAGTATTTT
size: -; V: TRBV19; D: -; J: TRBJ2-7; CDR3: CASSKTLASYEQYF; DNA: TGTGCCAGTAGTAAAACCCTCGCCAGTTACGAGCAGTACTTC
size: -; V: TRBV7-2; D: -; J: TRBJ2-7; CDR3: CASSLASRQYPYEQYF; DNA: TGTGCCAGCAGCTTAGCTAGTCGACAGTACCCCTACGAGCAGTACTTC
size: -; V: TRBV19; D: -; J: TRBJ1-5; CDR3: CASNPGGRQPQHF; DNA: TGTGCCAGTAATCCGGGAGGGAGGCAGCCCCAGCATTTT
size: -; V: TRBV5-1; D: -; J: TRBJ1-2; CDR3: CASTPSGGGNYGYTF; DNA: TGCGCCAGCACACCCTCGGGGGGCGGGAACTATGGCTACACCTTC
size: -; V: TRBV5-4; D: -; J: TRBJ2-1; CDR3: CASSLVAGGYNEQFF; DNA: TGTGCCAGCAGCTTGGTGGCGGGTGGGTACAATGAGCAGTTCTTC
size: -; V: TRBV19; D: TRBD1; J: TRBJ2-2; CDR3: CASRDRGSGELFF; DNA: TGTGCCAGCCGGGACAGGGGTTCCGGGGAGCTGTTTTTT
size: -; V: TRBV5-4; D: -; J: TRBJ2-2; CDR3: CASSLGGRLSNTGELFF; DNA: TGTGCCAGCAGCTTGGGGGGCCGACTCTCGAACACCGGGGAGCTGTTTTTT
size: -; V: TRBV5-1; D: -; J: TRBJ2-7; CDR3: CASSLRTTGNRAPYEQYF; DNA: TGCGCCAGCAGCTTGCGGACCACAGGGAATAGGGCTCCCTACGAGCAGTACTTC
size: -; V: TRBV15; D: TRBD1; J: TRBJ2-3; CDR3: CATSRDRDRGGTDTQYF; DNA: TGTGCCACCAGCAGAGACCGCGACAGGGGTGGCACAGATACGCAGTATTTT
size: -; V: TRBV30; D: -; J: TRBJ1-5; CDR3: CAWSVKGERPQHF; DNA: TGTGCCTGGAGCGTAAAGGGGGAACGGCCCCAGCATTTT
size: -; V: TRBV27; D: -; J: TRBJ2-3; CDR3: CASKGLPQRTSTDTQYF; DNA: TGTGCCAGCAAGGGCCTACCTCAGCGGACTAGCACAGATACGCAGTATTTT
size: -; V: TRBV16; D: -; J: TRBJ1-2; CDR3: CASSPSPHREHGYTF; DNA: TGTGCCAGCAGCCCTTCCCCTCACAGGGAACATGGCTACACCTTC
size: -; V: TRBV5-4; D: -; J: TRBJ1-1; CDR3: CASSPNRGYTEAFF; DNA: TGTGCCAGCAGCCCCAATAGGGGGTACACTGAAGCTTTCTTT
size: -; V: TRBV4-1; D: TRBD1; J: TRBJ1-2; CDR3: CASSQDRRGPNYGYTF; DNA: TGCGCCAGCAGCCAAGATAGGAGGGGGCCTAACTATGGCTACACCTTC
size: -; V: TRBV7-2; D: TRBD2; J: TRBJ2-3; CDR3: CASSLPGLVPYTQYF; DNA: TGTGCCAGCAGCTTACCGGGACTAGTTCCCTATACGCAGTATTTT
size: few; V: TRBV15; D: -; J: TRBJ2-2; CDR3: CATSRDRARTMNTGELFF; DNA: TGTGCCACCAGCAGAGATAGGGCCAGGACTATGAACACCGGGGAGCTGTTTTTT
size: -; V: TRBV6-1; D: TRBD1; J: TRBJ1-2; CDR3: CASKGQGADGYTF; DNA: TGTGCCAGCAAAGGACAGGGTGCGGATGGCTACACCTTC
size: -; V: TRBV16; D: -; J: TRBJ1-1; CDR3: CASSPSNKRAVPNTEAFF; DNA: TGTGCCAGCAGCCCTTCAAATAAGAGGGCAGTCCCGAACACTGAAGCTTTCTTT
size: -; V: TRBV6-5; D: TRBD1; J: TRBJ1-1; CDR3: CASSYGTGPTNTEAFF; DNA: TGTGCCAGCAGTTACGGGACAGGGCCAACGAACACTGAAGCTTTCTTT
size: -; V: TRBV6-5; D: -; J: TRBJ2-7; CDR3: CASSFSPFRSYEQYF; DNA: TGTGCCAGCAGTTTTTCCCCGTTCCGCTCCTACGAGCAGTACTTC
size: -; V: TRBV10-2; D: TRBD1; J: TRBJ2-1; CDR3: CASSEGTGEPYNEQFF; DNA: TGCGCCAGCAGTGAGGGGACAGGAGAACCCTACAATGAGCAGTTCTTC
size: -; V: TRBV19; D: -; J: TRBJ1-2; CDR3: CASSVLDTPIYGYTF; DNA: TGTGCCAGTAGTGTTTTGGACACCCCTATCTATGGCTACACCTTC
size: -; V: TRBV18; D: -; J: TRBJ1-2; CDR3: CASSLDRNYGYTF; DNA: TGTGCCAGCTCACTAGACAGAAACTATGGCTACACCTTC
size: -; V: TRBV6-5; D: -; J: TRBJ1-1; CDR3: CASKRGTEAFF; DNA: TGTGCCAGCAAGCGAGGCACTGAAGCTTTCTTT
size: few; V: TRBV19; D: -; J: TRBJ1-1; CDR3: CASSISVMNTEAFF; DNA: TGTGCCAGTAGTATATCGGTCATGAACACTGAAGCTTTCTTT
size: few; V: TRBV7-6; D: TRBD1; J: TRBJ2-7; CDR3: CASSSTPQGDEQYF; DNA: TGTGCCAGCAGCTCAACGCCGCAGGGGGACGAGCAGTACTTC
size: -; V: TRBV5-1; D: TRBD1; J: TRBJ2-7; CDR3: CASSAAITRQGTYEQYF; DNA: TGCGCCAGCAGCGCAGCTATAACGAGACAGGGAACCTACGAGCAGTACTTC
size: -; V: TRBV15; D: -; J: TRBJ2-7; CDR3: CATSIGKGVPLYEQYF; DNA: TGTGCCACCAGCATTGGTAAGGGAGTGCCGCTCTACGAGCAGTACTTC